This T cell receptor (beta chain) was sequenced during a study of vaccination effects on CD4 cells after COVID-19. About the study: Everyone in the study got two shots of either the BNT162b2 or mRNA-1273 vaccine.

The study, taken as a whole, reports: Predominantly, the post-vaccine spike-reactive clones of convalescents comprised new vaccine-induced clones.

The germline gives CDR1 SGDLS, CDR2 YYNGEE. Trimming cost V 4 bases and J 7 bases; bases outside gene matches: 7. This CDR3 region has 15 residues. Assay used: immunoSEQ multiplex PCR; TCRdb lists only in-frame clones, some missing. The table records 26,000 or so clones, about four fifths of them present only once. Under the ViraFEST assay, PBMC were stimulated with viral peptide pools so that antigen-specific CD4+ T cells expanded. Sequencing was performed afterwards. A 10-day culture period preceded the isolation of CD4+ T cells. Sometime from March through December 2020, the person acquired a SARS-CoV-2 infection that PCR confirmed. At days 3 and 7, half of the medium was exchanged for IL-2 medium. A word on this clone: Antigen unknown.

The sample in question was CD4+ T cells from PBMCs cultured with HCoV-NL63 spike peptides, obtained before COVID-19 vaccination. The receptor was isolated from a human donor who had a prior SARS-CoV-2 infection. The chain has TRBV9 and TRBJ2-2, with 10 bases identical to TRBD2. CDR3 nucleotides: TGTGCCAGCAGCTTCGGGACTAGCGCGGGCGGGGAGCTGTTTTTT. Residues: CASSFGTSAGGELFF.